These T cell receptor beta chains were read from a single sample in a study of shared clonotypes between healthy human individuals. Sequenced by immunoSEQ multiplex PCR; TCRdb stores in-frame clones only, minus some. The sample holds under 2,000,000 clones; roughly 94% are singletons and the top ten take 0.9% to 1.5%. The source material was naive CD8+ T cells sorted from blood. The origin of the receptors is a man younger than 35 in good health. CDR3s include the opening cysteine and the closing phenylalanine or tryptophan. Fields, in order: V gene, D gene, J gene, clone size, CDR3 protein, CDR3 DNA. D genes are given only for firm matches. Clone size is given for some rows only: seen once, a few or many times, or a class if the clone is expanded.

TRBV27	.	TRBJ2-2	.	CASSLRVQAGELFF	TGTGCCAGCAGTTTAAGAGTTCAGGCCGGGGAGCTGTTTTTT
TRBV30	.	TRBJ1-6	.	CAWSNSIYIAPAEPLHF	TGTGCCTGGAGTAACTCCATTTATATTGCACCCGCGGAACCCCTCCACTTT
TRBV4-2	TRBD1	TRBJ1-2	.	CASSQVAGGEGYTF	TGTGCCAGCAGCCAAGTCGCAGGGGGCGAAGGCTACACCTTC
TRBV27	.	TRBJ1-2	.	CASSLSAGSVYGYTF	TGTGCCAGCAGTTTATCGGCAGGGTCCGTCTATGGCTACACCTTC
TRBV19	.	TRBJ2-5	once	CASSIFPQETQYF	TGTGCCAGTAGTATCTTTCCACAAGAGACCCAGTACTTC
TRBV7-6	TRBD1	TRBJ2-7	.	CASSLGGQGAYEQYF	TGTGCCAGCAGCTTAGGGGGACAGGGGGCCTACGAGCAGTACTTC
TRBV30	TRBD2	TRBJ2-3	.	CAWSHGGMSTDTQYF	TGTGCCTGGAGCCACGGGGGGATGTCCACAGATACGCAGTATTTT
TRBV15	TRBD1	TRBJ1-1	.	CATSSGTGGLLNTEAFF	TGTGCCACCAGCTCCGGGACAGGGGGCCTCCTGAACACTGAAGCTTTCTTT
TRBV7-2	.	TRBJ2-7	.	CASSLFGAAYEQYF	TGTGCCAGCAGCCTATTCGGGGCCGCCTACGAGCAGTACTTC
TRBV19	.	TRBJ1-1	.	CASRGRGSPEAFF	TGTGCCAGTAGGGGCCGGGGGAGCCCTGAAGCTTTCTTT
TRBV28	TRBD1	TRBJ1-4	.	CASSLEGQWRQLFF	TGTGCCAGCAGTTTAGAGGGACAGTGGCGCCAACTGTTTTTT
TRBV19	.	TRBJ2-7	.	CASSIGIGTEQYF	TGTGCCAGTAGTATCGGGATCGGGACAGAGCAGTACTTC
TRBV2	TRBD1	TRBJ2-7	.	CAGSGTDFLPAYEQYF	TGTGCCGGATCCGGGACAGACTTTCTGCCTGCCTACGAGCAGTACTTC
TRBV11-2	TRBD2	TRBJ2-1	.	CASSLTVSGGPLSQFF	TGTGCCAGCAGCTTAACCGTTAGCGGGGGGCCCTTGTCGCAGTTCTTC
TRBV7-2	TRBD2	TRBJ2-3	.	CASSLGPSGGAADTQYF	TGTGCCAGCAGCTTAGGCCCTAGCGGTGGGGCAGCAGATACGCAGTATTTT
TRBV4-3	.	TRBJ1-4	.	CASSQDGVATNEKLFF	TGCGCCAGCAGCCAAGATGGGGTTGCAACTAATGAAAAACTGTTTTTT
TRBV15	TRBD1	TRBJ1-5	.	CATSREGRTGHQPQHF	TGTGCCACCAGCAGAGAAGGTCGGACAGGGCATCAGCCCCAGCATTTT
TRBV6-5	.	TRBJ2-2	.	CASSYGEGTGELFF	TGTGCCAGCAGTTACGGGGAAGGTACCGGGGAGCTGTTTTTT
TRBV6-5	TRBD1	TRBJ2-7	.	CASSYDRGWDEQYF	TGTGCCAGCAGTTACGACAGGGGTTGGGACGAGCAGTACTTC
TRBV6-5	TRBD1	TRBJ1-2	.	CASSYSGQGSGGYTF	TGTGCCAGCAGTTACTCCGGACAGGGCTCGGGTGGCTACACCTTC
TRBV5-1	.	TRBJ2-5	.	CASTLRYLNQETQYF	TGCGCCAGCACGTTACGTTACCTAAACCAAGAGACCCAGTACTTC
TRBV13	TRBD2	TRBJ2-2	.	CASSTRLAANTGELFF	TGTGCCAGCAGCACCCGACTAGCGGCGAACACCGGGGAGCTGTTTTTT
TRBV13	.	TRBJ2-7	.	CASSFSDGYEQYF	TGTGCCAGCAGCTTTAGTGACGGCTACGAGCAGTACTTC
TRBV4-1	.	TRBJ2-2	.	CASSQVADSGGELFF	TGCGCCAGCAGCCAAGTGGCCGACAGCGGCGGGGAGCTGTTTTTT
TRBV9	.	TRBJ2-2	.	CASSVAVSNTGELFF	TGTGCCAGCAGCGTTGCCGTATCGAACACCGGGGAGCTGTTTTTT
TRBV2	.	TRBJ1-4	.	CASRANHGDEKLFF	TGTGCCAGCAGAGCGAACCACGGAGATGAAAAACTGTTTTTT
TRBV19	.	TRBJ2-7	.	CASSPGLGTYEQYF	TGTGCCAGTAGTCCGGGACTGGGGACCTACGAGCAGTACTTC
TRBV5-5	.	TRBJ1-4	.	CASSLIQGNEKLFF	TGTGCCAGCAGCTTGATACAGGGTAATGAAAAACTGTTTTTT
TRBV19	TRBD2	TRBJ2-7	.	CASSIDPGLAGEGNEQYF	TGTGCCAGTAGTATAGATCCGGGACTAGCGGGAGAGGGCAACGAGCAGTACTTC
TRBV4-3	.	TRBJ2-3	.	CASSQVIPDTQYF	TGCGCCAGCAGCCAAGTTATCCCAGATACGCAGTATTTT
TRBV7-9	.	TRBJ2-7	.	CASSEGVLYEQYF	TGTGCCAGCTCAGAGGGGGTTCTCTACGAGCAGTACTTC
TRBV5-1	.	TRBJ2-7	.	CASSQPGQTYEQYF	TGCGCCAGCAGCCAACCGGGACAAACTTACGAGCAGTACTTC
TRBV6-1	TRBD2	TRBJ2-7	.	CASSEVTGRGVEQYF	TGTGCCAGCAGTGAAGTTACGGGACGGGGGGTCGAGCAGTACTTC
TRBV7-9	TRBD1	TRBJ2-1	.	CASSFRQGSYNEQFF	TGTGCCAGCAGCTTTCGACAGGGGTCCTACAATGAGCAGTTCTTC
TRBV14	.	TRBJ1-4	.	CASSQIANEKLFF	TGTGCCAGCAGCCAAATTGCTAATGAAAAACTGTTTTTT